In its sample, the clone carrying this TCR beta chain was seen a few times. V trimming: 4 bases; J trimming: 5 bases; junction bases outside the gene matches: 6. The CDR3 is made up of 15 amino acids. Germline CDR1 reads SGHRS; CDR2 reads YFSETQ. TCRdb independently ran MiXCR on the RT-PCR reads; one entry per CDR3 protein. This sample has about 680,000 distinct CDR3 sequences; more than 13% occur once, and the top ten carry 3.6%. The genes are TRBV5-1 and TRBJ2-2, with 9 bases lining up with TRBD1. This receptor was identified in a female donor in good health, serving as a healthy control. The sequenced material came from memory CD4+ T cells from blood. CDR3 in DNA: TGCGCCAGCAGCCTGGGACAGGGATGGACCGGGGAGCTGTTTTTT. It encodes CASSLGQGWTGELFF.